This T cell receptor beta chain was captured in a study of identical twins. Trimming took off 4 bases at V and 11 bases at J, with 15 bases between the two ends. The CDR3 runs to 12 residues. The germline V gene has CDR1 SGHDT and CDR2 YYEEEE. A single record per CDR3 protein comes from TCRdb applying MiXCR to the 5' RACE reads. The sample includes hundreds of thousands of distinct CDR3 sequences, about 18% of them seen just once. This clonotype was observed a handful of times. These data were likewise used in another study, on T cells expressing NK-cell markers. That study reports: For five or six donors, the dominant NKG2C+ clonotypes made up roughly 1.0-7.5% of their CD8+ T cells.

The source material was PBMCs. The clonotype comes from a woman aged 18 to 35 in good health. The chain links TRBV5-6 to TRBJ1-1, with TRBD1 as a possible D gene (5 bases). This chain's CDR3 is CASSLGGIMAFF. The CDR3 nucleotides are TGTGCCAGCAGCCTGGGGGGTATCATGGCTTTCTTT.